The 27 T cell receptor beta chains listed next were all sequenced from one sample in a study of blood T cell repertoires in COVID-19. Only in-frame clones appear in the TCRdb table, and some are missing; sequencing was by immunoSEQ multiplex PCR. The data contain roughly 76,000 clones, around 89% of them seen just once; the ten biggest clones take up around 1%. The sample consisted of PBMCs or T cells enriched from blood (not recorded which). The receptor set was obtained from a woman aged 45 to 65 with acute COVID-19.

The chain links TRBV2 to TRBJ2-2, with 9 bases lining up with TRBD1. Germline V lookup: CDR1 SNHLY, CDR2 FYNNEI. J was trimmed by 6 bases and V by 5 bases; bases with no gene match: 1. The CDR3 is 13 residues long. In DNA form, the CDR3 reads TGTGCCAGCAGTACAGGGGGCGCCGGGGAGCTGTTTTTT. As protein: CASSTGGAGELFF.

This chain connects TRBV9 to TRBJ1-5; unclear D gene. Between the trimmed V and J ends, which lost 0 bases and 3 bases, there was a span of 10 bases. The germline CDR1 and CDR2 sequences are SGDLS and YYNGEE. The CDR3 has 15 amino acids. The CDR3 here is CASSVAGGFNQPQHF. The CDR3, as DNA: TGTGCCAGCAGCGTAGCGGGAGGTTTCAATCAGCCCCAGCATTTT.

The chain recombines TRBV2 with TRBJ1-5; weak D call: TRBD1 (6 bases). Per germline, CDR1 SNHLY and CDR2 FYNNEI. The length of the CDR3 is 15 residues. Trimming removed 1 base from V and 1 base from J, with 8 bases in between. The CDR3 loop reads CASSEGQESNQPQHF. In nucleotides, the CDR3 is TGTGCCAGCAGTGAAGGACAGGAGAGCAATCAGCCCCAGCATTTT.

The rearrangement links TRBV20-1 to TRBJ1-5, with 9 bases aligning to TRBD1. The CDR3 runs to 14 residues. The germline V gene encodes CDR1 DFQATT and CDR2 SNEGSKA (reference sequence). The trim removed 5 bases at V and 4 bases at J, leaving 6 bases unmatched. CDR3 nucleotides: TGCAGTGCTCGTGGGGACAGGGTTAATCAGCCCCAGCATTTT. Translating it yields CSARGDRVNQPQHF.

This sequence joins TRBV30 and TRBJ2-3; TRBD1 matches at 7 bases. Germline loops: CDR1 GTSNPN, CDR2 SVGIG (reference sequence). The V segment lost 4 bases and the J segment 9 bases; nucleotides outside the gene matches: 13. There are 14 residues in the CDR3. The CDR3 DNA is TGTGCCTGGAACCCCGGGGCAGGGGGATTGACGCAGTATTTT. This gives the protein CAWNPGAGGLTQYF.

The chain recombines TRBV4-2 with TRBJ2-3; no clear D. This CDR3 is 16 amino acids long. CDR1 and CDR2 (germline): LGHNA, YNFKEQ. The V gene lost 1 base and the J gene lost 0 bases, with 11 bases spanning the gap. The CDR3 region is CASSQVGGYSTDTQYF. The CDR3 coding sequence is TGTGCCAGCAGCCAAGTAGGCGGATATAGCACAGATACGCAGTATTTT.

This chain joins TRBV7-9 and TRBJ2-1; D might be TRBD2 (5 bases). This CDR3 contains 14 residues. CDR1 and CDR2 (germline): SEHNR, FQNEAQ (reference sequence). V lost 5 bases and J 3 bases, leaving 11 bases between the germline ends. The CDR3 DNA is TGTGCCAGCAGCCTAAGACTAAACTACAATGAGCAGTTCTTC. This codes for CASSLRLNYNEQFF.

V gene TRBV25-1 combines with J gene TRBJ2-5, with 11 nucleotides matching TRBD1. This CDR3 contains 15 residues. J gave up 4 bases and V 2 bases, and 3 bases lay outside the gene matches. Looked up from germline, CDR1 is MGHDK and CDR2 is SYGVNS. The CDR3, as DNA: TGTGCCAGCAGTGAACTGGGACAGGGGGGAGAGACCCAGTACTTC. It is translated as CASSELGQGGETQYF.

As DNA, the CDR3 is TGTGCCAGCAGCACACGGACAGGTGGCACCGGGGAGCTGTTTTTT. Translation gives CASSTRTGGTGELFF. The V gene is TRBV7-8, the J gene TRBJ2-2; the match to TRBD1 covers 7 bases. The junction had 7 bases not matched to a gene; V was cut back by 5 bases and J by 4 bases. Germline CDR1 is SGHVS and CDR2 is FQNEAQ. There are 15 residues in the CDR3.

This sequence joins TRBV3-1 (or the pseudogene TRBV3-2) and TRBJ2-7; possibly TRBD2 for D (5 bases). The CDR3 is 14 amino acids. The V end was cut by 2 bases, the J end by 4 bases, with 12 bases between. Germline CDR1 is LGHDT and CDR2 is YNNKEL (reference sequence). The CDR3 coding sequence is TGTGCCAGCAGCCAACGACGGGGAACTTACGAGCAGTACTTC. It yields the protein CASSQRRGTYEQYF.

The gene calls are TRBV9 and TRBJ2-3; TRBD2 might be the D (5 bases). Per germline, CDR1 SGDLS and CDR2 YYNGEE. V lost 2 bases to trimming and J lost 3 bases, with 10 bases between them. This CDR3 spans 14 amino acids. CDR3 coding DNA: TGTGCCAGCAGCGTTAGGGAGACGACAGATACGCAGTATTTT. It is translated as CASSVRETTDTQYF.

The chain has TRBV30 and TRBJ1-5, with D tentatively TRBD1 (5 bases). CDR3 length: 13 amino acids. V was pared by 1 base and J by 6 bases, with 10 bases between. The germline V gene has CDR1 GTSNPN and CDR2 SVGIG (reference sequence). The CDR3 here is CAWSDQGAQPQHF. Written as DNA, the CDR3 is TGTGCCTGGAGTGACCAGGGCGCTCAGCCCCAGCATTTT. The full variable domain, in which reference TRBV30 and TRBJ1-5 provide the parts outside the CDR3, is SQTIHQWPATLVQPVGSPLSLECTVEGTSNPNLYWYRQAAGRGLQLLFYSVGIGQISSEVPQNLSASRPQDRQFILSSKKLLLSDSGFYLCAWSDQGAQPQHFGDGTRLSIL.

This clone has a single count. This rearrangement joins TRBV29-1 to TRBJ1-2; 9 nucleotides agree with TRBD1. The junction had 10 bases not matched to a gene; V was cut back by 6 bases and J by 8 bases. The CDR3 has 13 amino acids. From germline, CDR1 is SQVTM and CDR2 ANQGSEA. The chain's CDR3 is CSVGTGSNKGYTF. The CDR3 DNA follows: TGCAGCGTCGGGACAGGGTCGAATAAGGGCTACACCTTC.

This clone is a singleton in its sample. The gene calls are TRBV18 and TRBJ1-6; D may be TRBD1 (6 bases). CDR3 length: 15 amino acids. V was shortened by 3 bases and J by 5 bases, with 11 bases between the two germline ends. Germline CDR1 and CDR2: KGHSH and LQKENI. In DNA, the CDR3 is TGTGCCAGCTCACCCGGGACAAATAATAATTCACCCCTCCACTTT. Its translation: CASSPGTNNNSPLHF.

The CDR3 region is CASSLRGQGNTEAFF. CDR3 in DNA: TGTGCCAGCAGCTTAAGGGGACAGGGGAACACTGAAGCTTTCTTT. This chain links TRBV11-2 with TRBJ1-1; TRBD1 aligns across 9 bases. Germline V gives CDR1 SGHAT, CDR2 FQNNGV. V lost 2 bases and J lost 1; bases outside the gene matches: 2. The CDR3 covers 15 residues.

This rearrangement joins TRBV10-3 to TRBJ2-7; the D gene is possibly TRBD2 (5 bases). Germline V gives CDR1 ENHRY, CDR2 SYGVKD. The CDR3 consists of 14 residues. The V end lost 0 bases, the J end lost 6 bases, and 12 bases lay between the germline ends. The CDR3 region has the DNA TGTGCCATCAGTGAGTCGCAATGGGAGAGCGAGCAGTACTTC. This encodes CAISESQWESEQYF.

CDR3 sequence (DNA): TGTGCCAGCAGCCATGGTGGAGACAGATACGAGCAGTACTTC. Its translation is CASSHGGDRYEQYF. This chain joins TRBV3-1 (or the pseudogene TRBV3-2) and TRBJ2-7, with D maybe TRBD1 (5 bases). In germline, CDR1 is LGHDT, CDR2 YNNKEL (reference sequence). The V end was cut by 3 bases, the J end by 4 bases, with 13 bases between. The CDR3 extends over 14 amino acids.

The V and J genes are TRBV15 and TRBJ2-1; TRBD2 matches 10 bases. Losses at the gene ends were 0 bases for V and 8 bases for J; bases not matched to a gene: 4. The CDR3 spans 15 residues. Germline CDR1 LNHNV, CDR2 YYDKDF (reference sequence). The CDR3 reads CATSRDLAGVDEQFF. In DNA, the CDR3 is TGTGCCACCAGCAGAGATCTAGCGGGAGTGGATGAGCAGTTCTTC.

This sequence joins TRBV19 and TRBJ2-7; a weak D match, TRBD2 (5 bases). Looked up from germline, CDR1 is LNHDA and CDR2 is SQIVND (reference sequence). V dropped 1 base and J dropped 4 bases, with 14 bases sitting between them. There are 15 residues in the CDR3. CDR3 amino acids: CASSIGAATNYEQYF. The CDR3, as DNA: TGTGCCAGTAGTATAGGCGCAGCGACTAATTACGAGCAGTACTTC.

V and J are TRBV7-9 and TRBJ2-1, with 7 bases lining up with TRBD2. Germline values: CDR1 SEHNR, CDR2 FQNEAQ (reference sequence). The J segment lost 3 bases and the V segment lost 5 bases, leaving 10 bases of the junction unmatched. The CDR3 has 16 amino acids. In nucleotides, the CDR3 is TGTGCCAGCAGCGATATAGGCGGGAGTGTCTACAATGAGCAGTTCTTC. Its protein is CASSDIGGSVYNEQFF.

The V gene is TRBV10-2, the J gene TRBJ2-1, with 10 bases lining up with TRBD2. The trim removed 3 bases at V and 8 bases at J, leaving 7 bases unmatched. Germline loops: CDR1 WSHSY, CDR2 SAAADI. The CDR3 has 15 residues. The chain's CDR3 is CASSEPAGGGDEQFF. The DNA for the CDR3 is TGCGCCAGCAGTGAACCAGCGGGAGGGGGGGATGAGCAGTTCTTC.

This chain uses TRBV10-3 with TRBJ2-2, with D hard to call. The length of the CDR3 is 13 residues. Between the trimmed V and J ends, which lost 7 bases and 6 bases, there was a span of 12 bases. Germline V gives CDR1 ENHRY, CDR2 SYGVKD. CDR3 protein: CAITSVIAGELFF. The CDR3 bases are TGTGCCATCACGAGTGTGATTGCCGGGGAGCTGTTTTTT.

The CDR3 region is CASSPGFLTSGREAQFF. The CDR3 coding sequence is TGTGCCAGCAGCCCAGGATTCCTGACTAGCGGGAGGGAGGCGCAGTTCTTC. V gene TRBV5-5 combines with J gene TRBJ2-1; TRBD2 agrees at 14 bases. This CDR3 is built from 17 residues. In germline, CDR1 is SGHKS, CDR2 YYEKEE (reference sequence). V lost 4 bases, J lost 12 bases, and 15 bases stayed unmatched.

The gene calls are TRBV28 and TRBJ1-5, with TRBD1 matching over 7 bases. The CDR3 has 14 residues. After removal of 6 bases from V and 7 bases from J, the junction contained 9 bases not matched to a gene. Germline lookup yields CDR1 MDHEN and CDR2 SYDVKM. CDR3 loop: CASRSTGPGQPQHF. The CDR3 DNA reads TGTGCCAGCAGGTCGACAGGGCCCGGACAGCCCCAGCATTTT.

This chain links TRBV10-2 with TRBJ1-2; D is unclear. The CDR3 is made up of 13 amino acids. Trimming removed 3 bases at V and 7 bases at J, with 12 bases between. The V gene's germline CDR1 is WSHSY and CDR2 SAAADI. CDR3 in amino acids: CASSEFQAVGYTF. In nucleotides, the CDR3 is TGCGCCAGCAGTGAATTTCAGGCAGTTGGCTACACCTTC.

The chain recombines TRBV7-6 with TRBJ2-7; 10 positions agree with TRBD2. Germline-derived CDR1 and CDR2 are SGHVS and FNYEAQ. The ends lost 5 bases at V and 5 bases at J; junction bases unmatched: 15. The CDR3 runs 17 residues. CDR3 loop: CASSPRLGGLANHEQYF. The CDR3 DNA reads TGTGCCAGCAGCCCCCGATTGGGGGGACTAGCGAACCACGAGCAGTACTTC.

The V gene is TRBV23-1, the J gene TRBJ2-2; TRBD2 aligns across 9 bases. TRBV23-1 is placed among ORFs of uncertain function. This CDR3 region has 16 residues. The junction had 3 bases not matched to a gene; V was cut back by 2 bases and J by 2 bases. CDR3 sequence: CASSQTLAGNTGELFF. The DNA of the CDR3 is TGCGCCAGCAGTCAAACCCTAGCGGGAAACACCGGGGAGCTGTTTTTT.